This T cell receptor beta chain originates from a study of blood T cell repertoires in COVID-19. The wider study: The United States, Italy and Spain provided the acute and convalescent COVID-19 samples. PBMCs, B-cell-depleted T cells, or T cells were the source of the cDNA or gDNA that made up the material.

Produced via immunoSEQ multiplex PCR; TCRdb's table is partial and in-frame only. The sample has more than 95,000 clones; roughly 90% are singletons. Germline CDR1 is MNHEY and CDR2 is SMNVEV (reference sequence). This CDR3 comprises 16 residues. Unmatched junction bases numbered 7, after V lost 6 bases and J lost 3 bases. This receptor was taken from a human donor in a cohort sampled during active COVID-19. Material for sequencing was peripheral blood. The rearrangement links TRBV27 to TRBJ2-3; 12 nucleotides agree with TRBD2. The chain's CDR3 is CASRYGLAGSTDTQYF. For the CDR3, the DNA is TGTGCCAGCAGATATGGACTAGCGGGGAGTACAGATACGCAGTATTTT.